The next 20 T cell receptor beta chains were all read from a single sample in a study of patients and donors after allogeneic stem cell transplantation. TCRdb ran MiXCR on the RT-PCR reads and lists one entry per CDR3 protein. This sample yields 70,000 or so distinct CDR3 sequences, of which more than 20% are seen a single time; approximately 26% belongs to the top ten. The specimen sequenced was blood, either unsorted or a sorted T cell fraction (not recorded which). The receptors stem from a human donor who was either an allogeneic HSCT recipient or a stem cell or donor lymphocyte infusion donor (not recorded which). It is not recorded whose cells these are; they may come from a transplant donor.

The chain recombines TRBV20-1 with TRBJ1-1; D unresolved. This CDR3 is 13 amino acids long. In germline, CDR1 is DFQATT, CDR2 SNEGSKA (reference sequence). V lost 3 bases and J 5 bases, leaving 13 bases between the germline ends. The CDR3 spells CSASASVRTEAFF. The CDR3 coding sequence is TGCAGTGCTAGCGCCTCAGTAAGGACTGAAGCTTTCTTT.

This clonotype has a count of ten or more. The chain has TRBV12-3 or TRBV12-4 and TRBJ1-2, with D perhaps TRBD1 (5 bases). This CDR3 comprises 12 residues. V was clipped by 7 bases and J by 5 bases, with 11 bases between them. Here the CDR3 DNA reads TGTGCCAGCAACGACAGACCATATGGCTACACCTTC. The encoded protein is CASNDRPYGYTF.

V and J are TRBV5-1 and TRBJ1-6; D remains unclear. The CDR3 has 15 amino acids. The V gene's germline CDR1 is SGHRS and CDR2 YFSETQ. The ends were cut back, 0 bases at V and 7 bases at J, with 11 bases in the middle. CDR3 protein: CASSLGIPVNSPLHF. As DNA, the CDR3 is TGCGCCAGCAGCTTGGGGATTCCCGTGAATTCACCCCTCCACTTT.

This chain joins TRBV6-6 and TRBJ2-5; D is ambiguous. This CDR3 is built from 14 residues. Germline V CDR1 and CDR2: MNHNY, SVGAGI (reference sequence). V was trimmed by 6 bases and J by 0 bases, leaving 11 bases between them. The CDR3 DNA reads TGTGCCAGCAGGCCACCCAAGTACCAAGAGACCCAGTACTTC. This sequence encodes CASRPPKYQETQYF.

The chain employs TRBV6-5 and TRBJ2-3; 11 positions match TRBD2. J lost 6 bases, V lost 6 bases, and 11 bases had no gene match. The CDR3 spans 16 residues. Germline V gives CDR1 MNHEY, CDR2 SVGAGI. CDR3 sequence: CASRRVSGGAGDTQYF. The CDR3 nucleotides are TGTGCCAGCAGGAGGGTTAGCGGGGGGGCCGGGGATACGCAGTATTTT.

The rearrangement joins TRBV14 to TRBJ2-3, with TRBD1 matching 7 bases. V shed 2 bases and J 1 base; nucleotides not matched to a gene: 6. There are 16 residues in the CDR3. From germline, CDR1 is SGHDN and CDR2 FVKESK. In nucleotides, the CDR3 is TGTGCCAGCAGCCAAAGAGACAGGGTTGGCACAGATACGCAGTATTTT. Encoded protein: CASSQRDRVGTDTQYF.

CDR3 residues: CASSPGSYNEQFF. The CDR3 DNA reads as TGTGCCAGCAGCCCCGGGAGCTACAATGAGCAGTTCTTC. The rearrangement links TRBV12-3 or TRBV12-4 to TRBJ2-1, with a possible D match to TRBD2 (6 bases). V was trimmed by 6 bases and J by 3 bases, leaving 9 bases between them. The CDR3 has 13 amino acids.

This clonotype was observed a handful of times. This chain uses TRBV12-3 or TRBV12-4 with TRBJ2-1; 10 bases map to TRBD1. The CDR3 is made up of 15 amino acids. V shed 5 bases and J 3 bases; nucleotides not matched to a gene: 4. The chain's CDR3 is CASSPGTGVYNEQFF. CDR3 nucleotide sequence: TGTGCCAGCAGTCCCGGGACAGGGGTCTACAATGAGCAGTTCTTC.

The chain recombines TRBV11-3 with TRBJ1-2, with D perhaps TRBD1 (5 bases). V was pared by 4 bases and J by 6 bases, with 12 bases between. CDR3 length: 13 amino acids. CDR1 and CDR2 from the germline V gene are SGHNT and YENEEA. The CDR3 region is CASSYRGANGYTF. The CDR3 DNA follows: TGTGCCAGCAGCTACCGGGGCGCGAATGGCTACACCTTC.

Only a few counts were recorded for this clonotype. The rearrangement joins TRBV2 to TRBJ1-1, with unresolved D. Germline V gives CDR1 SNHLY, CDR2 FYNNEI. The CDR3 is made up of 13 amino acids. V was trimmed by 2 bases and J by 5 bases, leaving 9 bases between them. The CDR3 reads CASSELGETEAFF. CDR3 in DNA: TGTGCCAGCAGTGAACTGGGTGAGACTGAAGCTTTCTTT.

The chain uses TRBV7-2 and TRBJ2-1; 10 positions match TRBD1. CDR3 length: 17 residues. V gave up 1 base and J gave up 3 bases; unmatched junction bases: 6. The germline V gene has CDR1 SGHTA and CDR2 FQGNSA. The CDR3 coding sequence is TGTGCCAGCAGCTTAGTCCGGGACAGGGGATTCTACAATGAGCAGTTCTTC. Translated, it gives CASSLVRDRGFYNEQFF.

V gene TRBV5-1 combines with J gene TRBJ2-5; unclear D gene. Trimming took off 0 bases at V and 4 bases at J, with 7 bases between the two ends. Germline CDR1 reads SGHRS; CDR2 reads YFSETQ. The CDR3 extends over 13 amino acids. CDR3 bases: TGCGCCAGCAGCTTGGGGCCTAGAGAGACCCAGTACTTC. As protein: CASSLGPRETQYF.

V usage is TRBV7-9 and J usage is TRBJ2-5; the D is unclear. CDR3 length equals 12 residues. The V gene's germline CDR1 is SEHNR and CDR2 FQNEAQ (reference sequence). Trimming stripped 1 base from V and 7 bases from J, with 7 bases between. The chain's CDR3 is CASSLEDGTQYF. CDR3 in DNA: TGTGCCAGCAGCTTAGAAGATGGGACCCAGTACTTC. The full variable domain, rest sourced from reference TRBV7-9 and TRBJ2-5, is DTGVSQNPRHKITKRGQNVTFRCDPISEHNRLYWYRQTLGQGPEFLTYFQNEAQLEKSRLLSDRFSAERPKGSFSTLEIQRTEQGDSAMYLCASSLEDGTQYFGPGTRLLVL.

This chain joins TRBV24-1 and TRBJ2-1; TRBD2 agrees at 10 bases. CDR3 length: 16 amino acids. Germline V gives CDR1 KGHDR, CDR2 SFDVKD. V lost 3 bases to trimming and J lost 5 bases; unmatched junction nucleotides: 6. The CDR3 DNA sequence: TGTGCCACCAGTGATCCTAGCGGGAGCGGGGACAATGAGCAGTTCTTC. Amino acids: CATSDPSGSGDNEQFF.

The chain joins TRBV4-2 to TRBJ2-7; the D is unclear. CDR1 is LGHNA and CDR2 is YNFKEQ in the germline V gene. V was cut by 1 base and J by 5 bases, with 6 bases left in between. This CDR3 is built from 12 residues. CDR3 in DNA: TGTGCCAGCAGCCAAGCCAGTGACGAGCAGTACTTC. Residues: CASSQASDEQYF.

The chain uses TRBV18 and TRBJ1-1; no definite D call. The CDR3 length is 13 residues. Trimming stripped 3 bases from V and 4 bases from J, with 9 bases between. CDR1 and CDR2 (germline): KGHSH, LQKENI. The CDR3 bases are TGTGCCAGCTCACCCCCGACGGCCACTGAAGCTTTCTTT. Its translation is CASSPPTATEAFF.

This clonotype was counted between two and nine times. This chain connects TRBV27 to TRBJ2-7, with a possible D match to TRBD1 (5 bases). Per germline, CDR1 MNHEY and CDR2 SMNVEV (reference sequence). Trimming shortened V by 5 bases and J by 4 bases, and 12 bases separated the two germline ends. CDR3 size: 13 residues. DNA of the CDR3: TGTGCCAGCAGTATCCGGACAACGTACGAGCAGTACTTC. Translation: CASSIRTTYEQYF.

This clonotype was picked up a small number of times. The CDR3 loop reads CASSSPRVTGTTNGYTF. The CDR3, as DNA: TGCGCCAGCAGCTCCCCACGGGTGACCGGGACAACGAATGGCTACACCTTC. The chain has TRBV5-1 and TRBJ1-2; possibly TRBD1 for D (6 bases). Deletions cut 3 bases from V and 6 bases from J, with 24 bases between. The V gene's germline CDR1 is SGHRS and CDR2 YFSETQ. The CDR3 consists of 17 residues.

J is TRBJ2-7 and V is TRBV15; tentative D call: TRBD1 (5 bases). This CDR3 comprises 15 residues. Trimming removed 3 bases from V and 2 bases from J, with 14 bases in between. Germline V gene lookup returns CDR1 LNHNV and CDR2 YYDKDF (reference sequence). The CDR3 region has the DNA TGTGCCACCAGCAGCCGACAGTCGTCCACCTACGAGCAGTACTTC. This translates into CATSSRQSSTYEQYF.

This clonotype turned up a few times. The chain uses TRBV5-1 and TRBJ2-5; 9 bases fit TRBD1. Germline lookup yields CDR1 SGHRS and CDR2 YFSETQ. V lost 2 bases and J lost 0; bases outside the gene matches: 5. CDR3 length: 16 amino acids. This CDR3 is CASSLLGQGDQETQYF. The DNA for the CDR3 is TGCGCCAGCAGCTTACTGGGACAGGGAGACCAAGAGACCCAGTACTTC.